The 11 T cell receptor beta chains below come from one sample, sequenced in a study of cytomegalovirus exposure and HLA in healthy donors. The PCR was carried out with 60 Vbeta primers and 13 Jbeta primers. The table came from immunoSEQ multiplex PCR; TCRdb's copy has only in-frame clones and leaves some out. This repertoire shows fewer than 200,000 clones, 76% found once; its top ten account for 0.65% to 0.95%. Specimen: PBMCs. The source of these receptors is a female donor in good health and CMV-seronegative.

The chain carries TRBV2 and TRBJ1-2, with a possible D match to TRBD1 (5 bases). Germline V CDR1 and CDR2: SNHLY, FYNNEI. The length of the CDR3 is 12 residues. Between the trimmed V and J ends, which lost 11 bases and 0 bases, there was a span of 10 bases. DNA of the CDR3: TGTGCCGGTGGGGCGTCTAACTATGGCTACACCTTC. Translation: CAGGASNYGYTF.

This sequence joins TRBV20-1 and TRBJ2-3; D ambiguous. The CDR3 is 9 residues long. In germline, CDR1 is DFQATT, CDR2 SNEGSKA (reference sequence). Here the CDR3 DNA reads TGCGGCATGGCAGATACGCAGTATTTT. Protein: CGMADTQYF.

V is TRBV5-6 and J is TRBJ1-4; 7 bases align to TRBD1. The J segment lost 0 bases and the V segment lost 4 bases, leaving 6 bases of the junction unmatched. Looked up from germline, CDR1 is SGHDT and CDR2 is YYEEEE. The CDR3 length is 16 residues. CDR3 sequence (DNA): TGTGCCAGCAGCATTGGGACAGTTGCAACTAATGAAAAACTGTTTTTT. It yields the protein CASSIGTVATNEKLFF. The whole variable domain, filled in from reference TRBV5-6 and TRBJ1-4, reads DAGVTQSPTHLIKTRGQQVTLRCSPKSGHDTVSWYQQALGQGPQFIFQYYEEEERQRGNFPDRFSGHQFPNYSSELNVNALLLGDSALYLCASSIGTVATNEKLFFGSGTQLSVL.

This clone showed up just once. This chain links TRBV6-5 with TRBJ1-2; D perhaps matches TRBD1 (6 bases). Per the germline V gene, CDR1 is MNHEY and CDR2 is SVGAGI. Between the trimmed V and J ends, which lost 9 bases and 8 bases, there was a span of 22 bases. There are 14 residues in the CDR3. The CDR3 spells CASSQRDTTSGYTF. In DNA form, the CDR3 reads TGTGCCAGTTCTCAGCGGGACACTACCTCCGGCTACACCTTC.

J is TRBJ1-1 and V is TRBV29-1; D is ambiguous. This CDR3 is built from 12 residues. Germline lookup yields CDR1 SQVTM and CDR2 ANQGSEA. V was cut by 6 bases and J by 4 bases, with 12 bases left in between. The CDR3 sequence is CSVGKRGTEAFF. CDR3 in DNA: TGCAGCGTCGGGAAACGTGGCACTGAAGCTTTCTTT.

A few counts support this clone. The V and J genes are TRBV7-2 and TRBJ2-1; unclear D gene. V lost 4 bases, J lost 5 bases, and 9 bases lay in between. This CDR3 spans 13 amino acids. CDR1 is SGHTA and CDR2 is FQGNSA in the germline V gene. The CDR3 is CASSSRIDNEQFF. The CDR3 nucleotides read TGTGCCAGCAGCTCCAGGATAGACAATGAGCAGTTCTTC. The full variable domain, rest sourced from reference TRBV7-2 and TRBJ2-1, is GAGVSQSPSNKVTEKGKDVELRCDPISGHTALYWYRQSLGQGLEFLIYFQGNSAPDKSGLPSDRFSAERTGGSVSTLTIQRTQQEDSAVYLCASSSRIDNEQFFGPGTRLTVL.

The chain links TRBV27 to TRBJ2-7, with a possible D match to TRBD1 (6 bases). With 5 bases removed from V and 3 bases from J, the gap between germline ends came to 11 bases. CDR3 length equals 13 residues. Germline CDR1 MNHEY, CDR2 SMNVEV (reference sequence). The CDR3 sequence: CASSPGRGYEQYF. CDR3 nucleotide sequence: TGTGCCAGCAGTCCCGGCAGGGGCTACGAGCAGTACTTC.

This sequence joins TRBV10-3 and TRBJ2-4, with D perhaps matching TRBD1 (6 bases). This CDR3 is 13 amino acids long. V shed 4 bases and J shed 5 bases, with 9 bases lying between them. In germline, CDR1 is ENHRY, CDR2 SYGVKD. In DNA, the CDR3 is TGTGCCATCAGTGGGACAGCTCAAAACATTCAGTACTTC. Translation gives CAISGTAQNIQYF.

The gene calls are TRBV5-4 and TRBJ1-2; a weak D match, TRBD1 (5 bases). The length of the CDR3 is 14 residues. CDR1 is SGHNT and CDR2 is YYREEE in the germline V gene (reference sequence). V lost 2 bases, J lost 2 bases, and 10 bases lay in between. The CDR3 reads CASSFRVPNYGYTF. In DNA form, the CDR3 reads TGTGCCAGCAGCTTCAGGGTCCCCAACTATGGCTACACCTTC.

This chain links TRBV10-3 with TRBJ2-7; D gene uncertain. The CDR3 contains 12 residues. Germline CDR1 and CDR2: ENHRY and SYGVKD. V was pared by 5 bases and J by 2 bases, with 7 bases between. CDR3 residues: CAISIDTYEQYF. Here the CDR3 DNA reads TGTGCCATCAGTATTGACACCTACGAGCAGTACTTC.

The V gene is TRBV4-2, the J gene TRBJ1-4, with D perhaps TRBD1 (6 bases). Germline V gene lookup returns CDR1 LGHNA and CDR2 YNFKEQ. V lost 2 bases and J 7 bases, leaving 14 bases between the germline ends. The CDR3 has 15 amino acids. CDR3 DNA: TGTGCCAGCAGCCAAACTACAGGGCTAAGTGAAAAACTGTTTTTT. Its translation is CASSQTTGLSEKLFF.